This passage covers 14 T cell receptor beta chains from one sample sequenced in a study of blood T cell repertoires in COVID-19. Sequencing used immunoSEQ multiplex PCR; TCRdb keeps in-frame clones, though not all of them. Here the sample spans 150,000 to 200,000 clones, approximately 78% being singletons. Sequenced: peripheral blood. All receptors come from a human donor in a cohort sampled during active COVID-19.

This chain links TRBV7-9 with TRBJ1-5; D unresolved. The germline CDR1 and CDR2 sequences are SEHNR and FQNEAQ (reference sequence). V lost 2 bases, J lost 5 bases, and 7 bases lay in between. CDR3 length: 13 residues. The CDR3 bases are TGTGCCAGCAGCTTACAGGTAGATCAGCCCCAGCATTTT. It codes for CASSLQVDQPQHF.

CDR3 residues: CASSPAVGGRSSYEQYF. The CDR3 DNA reads TGTGCCAGCAGCCCCGCGGTCGGAGGAAGGAGCTCCTACGAGCAGTACTTC. V and J are TRBV7-9 and TRBJ2-7; possibly TRBD2 for D (5 bases). The CDR3 contains 17 residues. The germline V and J ends were trimmed by 5 bases and 0 bases, with 20 bases remaining between them. The V gene's germline CDR1 is SEHNR and CDR2 FQNEAQ (reference sequence).

The genes are TRBV28 and TRBJ1-5, with D hard to call. The CDR3 spans 18 residues. V was shortened by 6 bases and J by 0 bases, with 21 bases between the two germline ends. Germline V CDR1 and CDR2: MDHEN, SYDVKM. The CDR3 loop reads CASSSRGWSRYSNQPQHF. The CDR3 DNA sequence: TGTGCCAGCAGCTCGCGTGGCTGGAGCAGATATAGCAATCAGCCCCAGCATTTT. Combining the CDR3 with reference TRBV28 and TRBJ1-5 gives the whole variable domain DVKVTQSSRYLVKRTGEKVFLECVQDMDHENMFWYRQDPGLGLRLIYFSYDVKMKEKGDIPEGYSVSREKKERFSLILESASTNQTSMYLCASSSRGWSRYSNQPQHFGDGTRLSIL.

CDR3 in amino acids: CASSIDPQGPQETQYF. Here the CDR3 DNA reads TGTGCCAGTAGTATCGACCCCCAGGGCCCCCAAGAGACCCAGTACTTC. The chain couples TRBV19 to TRBJ2-5; D perhaps matches TRBD1 (5 bases). V gave up 3 bases and J gave up 1 base, with 15 bases separating them. CDR1 is LNHDA and CDR2 is SQIVND in the germline V gene (reference sequence). This CDR3 comprises 16 residues.

Worth noting for this clone: Other DNA sequences of this sample code for an identical CDR3. The chain has TRBV19 and TRBJ2-7, with 11 bases matching TRBD1. The J segment lost 2 bases and the V segment lost 3 bases, leaving 3 bases of the junction unmatched. The germline V gene has CDR1 LNHDA and CDR2 SQIVND (reference sequence). This CDR3 is 15 amino acids long. The CDR3: CASSISGQGAYEQYF. Written as DNA, the CDR3 is TGTGCCAGTAGTATTTCGGGACAGGGGGCCTACGAGCAGTACTTC.

CDR3 amino acids: CASSEARGGYEQYF. As DNA, the CDR3 is TGTGCCAGCAGTGAAGCGCGGGGGGGGTACGAGCAGTACTTC. This chain links TRBV6-1 with TRBJ2-7, with 9 bases lining up with TRBD2. Looked up from germline, CDR1 is MNHNS and CDR2 is SASEGT. The CDR3 covers 14 residues. Losses at the gene ends were 0 bases for V and 4 bases for J; bases not matched to a gene: 1.

This chain joins TRBV11-2 and TRBJ1-4; D is unresolved. V lost 1 base and J 7 bases, leaving 4 bases between the germline ends. The CDR3 contains 12 residues. Germline loops: CDR1 SGHAT, CDR2 FQNNGV. The chain's CDR3 is CASSLVSEKLFF. CDR3 nucleotides: TGTGCCAGCAGCTTAGTCTCTGAAAAACTGTTTTTT. Variable domain in full (rest from reference TRBV11-2 and TRBJ1-4): EAGVAQSPRYKIIEKRQSVAFWCNPISGHATLYWYQQILGQGPKLLIQFQNNGVVDDSQLPKDRFSAERLKGVDSTLKIQPAKLEDSAVYLCASSLVSEKLFFGSGTQLSVL.

The J gene is TRBJ2-1, the V gene TRBV19; TRBD2 is a possible D gene (6 bases). Trimming stripped 10 bases from V and 4 bases from J, with 17 bases between. Germline lookup yields CDR1 LNHDA and CDR2 SQIVND (reference sequence). The CDR3 runs 14 residues. The DNA for the CDR3 is TGTGCCACTTCACGCGGCGGGGATTACAATGAGCAGTTCTTC. Translating it yields CATSRGGDYNEQFF. The full variable domain, completed using reference TRBV19 and TRBJ2-1, is DGGITQSPKYLFRKEGQNVTLSCEQNLNHDAMYWYRQDPGQGLRLIYYSQIVNDFQKGDIAEGYSVSREKKESFPLTVTSAQKNPTAFYLCATSRGGDYNEQFFGPGTRLTVL.

The chain carries TRBV7-2 and TRBJ2-3; D unclear. The CDR3 sequence is 13 residues long. V shed 0 bases and J shed 12 bases, with 13 bases lying between them. The germline CDR1 and CDR2 sequences are SGHTA and FQGNSA. The CDR3 loop reads CASSLAEPTLQYF. In nucleotides, the CDR3 is TGTGCCAGCAGCTTAGCGGAGCCCACCCTACAGTATTTT.

V gene TRBV6-1 combines with J gene TRBJ1-2; the D gene is possibly TRBD1 (6 bases). Germline lookup yields CDR1 MNHNS and CDR2 SASEGT. V lost 0 bases, J lost 4 bases, and 15 bases lay in between. The CDR3 has 16 residues. CDR3 sequence: CASSEALTGILYGYTF. The CDR3 DNA follows: TGTGCCAGCAGTGAAGCCTTGACAGGTATTCTCTATGGCTACACCTTC.

This chain uses TRBV7-3 with TRBJ2-3; 13 bases fit TRBD2. The CDR3 has 15 amino acids. Unmatched junction bases numbered 6, after V lost 5 bases and J lost 7 bases. Germline CDR1 reads SGHTA; CDR2 reads FQGTGA. CDR3 amino acids: CASSNGLAGAHTQYF. DNA of the CDR3: TGTGCCAGCAGCAACGGACTAGCGGGAGCCCATACGCAGTATTTT.

The chain is built from TRBV28 and TRBJ2-7; 7 bases agree with TRBD2. The germline gives CDR1 MDHEN, CDR2 SYDVKM. J lost 4 bases, V lost 5 bases, and 14 bases had no gene match. CDR3 length: 16 amino acids. CDR3 residues: CASSPVGGKKGYEQYF. CDR3 bases: TGTGCCAGCAGTCCCGTGGGGGGGAAAAAGGGTTACGAGCAGTACTTC.

The chain links TRBV7-9 to TRBJ2-2; 7 nucleotides align to TRBD2. The germline V gene has CDR1 SEHNR and CDR2 FQNEAQ (reference sequence). Trimming removed 1 base from V and 2 bases from J; junction bases left unmatched: 7. This CDR3 contains 17 residues. CDR3 nucleotides: TGTGCCAGCAGCTTAGGGGGTAGCGGGCAAAACACCGGGGAGCTGTTTTTT. Protein product: CASSLGGSGQNTGELFF.

This clone has just a few counts. The chain is built from TRBV14 and TRBJ2-5; 7 bases line up with TRBD2. The CDR3 runs to 15 residues. Trimming removed 0 bases from V and 5 bases from J; junction bases left unmatched: 6. The germline V gene encodes CDR1 SGHDN and CDR2 FVKESK. The CDR3 loop is CASSQDFGRGETQYF. Written as DNA, the CDR3 is TGTGCCAGCAGCCAAGATTTCGGGCGGGGGGAGACCCAGTACTTC.